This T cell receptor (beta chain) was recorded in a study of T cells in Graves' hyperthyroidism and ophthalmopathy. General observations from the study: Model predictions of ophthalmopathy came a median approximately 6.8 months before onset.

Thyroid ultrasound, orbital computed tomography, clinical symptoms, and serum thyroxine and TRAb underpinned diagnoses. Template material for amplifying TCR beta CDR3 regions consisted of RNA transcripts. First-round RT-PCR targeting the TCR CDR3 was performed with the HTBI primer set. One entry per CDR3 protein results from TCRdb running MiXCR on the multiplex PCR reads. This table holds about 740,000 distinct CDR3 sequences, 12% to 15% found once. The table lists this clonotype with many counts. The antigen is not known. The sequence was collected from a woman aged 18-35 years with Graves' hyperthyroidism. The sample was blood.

CDR3 protein: CASSLFRDTQYF. The CDR3 DNA sequence: TGTGCCAGCAGCCTCTTCAGAGATACGCAGTATTTT. V and J are TRBV11-2 and TRBJ2-3; unclear D gene. This CDR3 region has 12 residues. Germline CDR1 and CDR2: SGHAT and FQNNGV. Trimming stripped 5 bases from V and 5 bases from J, with 8 bases between.